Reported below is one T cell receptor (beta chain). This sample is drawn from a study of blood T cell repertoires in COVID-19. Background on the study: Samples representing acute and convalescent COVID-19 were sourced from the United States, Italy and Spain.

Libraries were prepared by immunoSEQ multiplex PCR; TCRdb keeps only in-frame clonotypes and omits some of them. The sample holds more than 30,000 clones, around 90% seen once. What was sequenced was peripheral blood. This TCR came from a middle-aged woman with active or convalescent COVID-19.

The CDR3 protein is CASSVASGSASTAPGTGELFF. Here the CDR3 DNA reads TGTGCCAGCAGCGTAGCTTCCGGGTCGGCTAGCACGGCCCCCGGCACCGGGGAGCTGTTTTTT. The chain has TRBV9 and TRBJ2-2, with D possibly being TRBD2 (5 bases). The germline V and J ends were trimmed by 0 bases and 4 bases, with 28 bases remaining between them. The CDR3 runs 21 residues. CDR1 is SGDLS, CDR2 YYNGEE, per germline.